This TCR beta chain was identified in a study of cytotoxic CD8 clonotypes in ibrutinib-treated CLL. Overall study context: Some 25 partial and 2 complete responses; at median approximately 6 years, roughly 15 remitted, approximately 12 progressed. Study outcomes and limitations: Baseline levels of clonality went above those of age-matched healthy donors and moved with circulating CD8+ T-cell counts.

Germline V gene data show CDR1 as SGHRS and CDR2 as YFSETQ. The length of the CDR3 is 17 residues. Trimming stripped 4 bases from V and 2 bases from J, with 16 bases between. Profiling relied on immunoSEQ multiplex PCR, and the TCRdb table lists in-frame clones only, not all of them. The data contain about 50,000 clones, more than 55% of them singletons. Worth noting for this clone: Its antigen is unidentified.

The sequence was obtained from a human donor with chronic lymphocytic leukemia. Sequences were derived from PBMCs, sampled after 24 months of ibrutinib treatment. The chain carries TRBV5-1 and TRBJ1-6; tentatively, D is TRBD1 (6 bases). Here the CDR3 DNA reads TGCGCCAGCAGCCCCGTGGTGGGGGCGGCCTATAATTCACCCCTCCACTTT. Translated, it gives CASSPVVGAAYNSPLHF. The full variable domain, its missing parts supplied by reference TRBV5-1 and TRBJ1-6, is KAGVTQTPRYLIKTRGQQVTLSCSPISGHRSVSWYQQTPGQGLQFLFEYFSETQRNKGNFPGRFSGRQFSNSRSEMNVSTLELGDSALYLCASSPVVGAAYNSPLHFGNGTRLTVT.